A single sample gave rise to the 17 T cell receptor beta chains below, sequenced in a study of T cell repertoires in cytomegalovirus infection. TCRdb reprocessed the reads with MiXCR, giving one entry per CDR3 protein. This table has 200,000 to 250,000 distinct CDR3 sequences, roughly 22% appearing once. Sample: CD8+ T cells from PBMCs. The receptor set was obtained from a human donor in good health (CMV status not recorded). Some clones in this sample may be carry-over from other donors' samples.

V and J are TRBV7-9 and TRBJ1-4, with 9 bases that match TRBD1. This CDR3 contains 14 residues. Trimming at V came to 5 bases and at J to 4 bases, leaving 2 bases not matched to a gene. Germline loops: CDR1 SEHNR, CDR2 FQNEAQ (reference sequence). The CDR3 sequence is CASSVTGGNEKLFF. The CDR3 nucleotides are TGTGCCAGCAGCGTGACAGGGGGTAATGAAAAACTGTTTTTT.

The rearrangement uses TRBV7-9 and TRBJ2-3, with 9 bases that match TRBD2. The CDR3 has 16 residues. V was pared by 3 bases and J by 6 bases, with 10 bases of the junction left unmatched. CDR1 SEHNR and CDR2 FQNEAQ come from the germline V gene (reference sequence). CDR3 nucleotides: TGTGCCAGCAGCTTTCTCTCTGGCGGGGGGGCGGATACGCAGTATTTT. This sequence encodes CASSFLSGGGADTQYF.

This clonotype was observed at least ten times. V usage is TRBV28 and J usage is TRBJ2-7; 12 bases are shared with TRBD1. The CDR3 spans 14 residues. Losses at the gene ends were 6 bases for V and 6 bases for J; bases not matched to a gene: 6. Germline lookup yields CDR1 MDHEN and CDR2 SYDVKM. CDR3 nucleotides: TGTGCCAGCAGAACCGGGACAGGGGGCTTCGAGCAGTACTTC. Translated, it gives CASRTGTGGFEQYF. The variable domain in full, completed from reference TRBV28 and TRBJ2-7, reads DVKVTQSSRYLVKRTGEKVFLECVQDMDHENMFWYRQDPGLGLRLIYFSYDVKMKEKGDIPEGYSVSREKKERFSLILESASTNQTSMYLCASRTGTGGFEQYFGPGTRLTVT.

The chain links TRBV25-1 to TRBJ2-7, with D tentatively TRBD2 (6 bases). Trimming removed 8 bases at V and 0 bases at J, with 8 bases between. Germline CDR1 and CDR2: MGHDK and SYGVNS. The CDR3 contains 12 residues. CDR3: CASGRYSYEQYF. CDR3 DNA: TGTGCCAGCGGGAGGTACTCCTACGAGCAGTACTTC.

This clonotype was observed a single time. V and J are TRBV20-1 and TRBJ1-1; D is uncertain. This CDR3 contains 13 residues. The V end was cut by 5 bases, the J end by 3 bases, with 13 bases between. Germline V gene data show CDR1 as DFQATT and CDR2 as SNEGSKA (reference sequence). CDR3 coding DNA: TGCAGTGCTCCCGGGCGGAGAGACACTGAAGCTTTCTTT. Translation: CSAPGRRDTEAFF.

This clonotype occurred a few times. The J gene is TRBJ2-2, the V gene TRBV6-5, with 7 bases matching TRBD2. Germline trimming cut 0 bases from V and 4 bases from J; bases unmatched to any gene: 2. The CDR3 contains 15 residues. Germline loops: CDR1 MNHEY, CDR2 SVGAGI. The chain's CDR3 is CASSYSSSGTGELFF. The DNA for the CDR3 is TGTGCCAGCAGTTACTCTTCTAGCGGCACCGGGGAGCTGTTTTTT.

The V gene is TRBV7-9, the J gene TRBJ2-7; perhaps TRBD1 as D (6 bases). Germline values: CDR1 SEHNR, CDR2 FQNEAQ (reference sequence). This CDR3 has 13 residues. Deletions cut 7 bases from V and 3 bases from J, with 13 bases between. The CDR3 sequence is CASTLRDNYEQYF. The CDR3, as DNA: TGTGCCAGCACCCTCCGGGACAACTACGAGCAGTACTTC.

In its sample, this clonotype was seen many times. The chain carries TRBV6-1 and TRBJ2-7, with D perhaps TRBD1 (6 bases). Germline CDR1 and CDR2: MNHNS and SASEGT. Trimming left V 3 bases short and J 0 bases short, with 12 bases between. This CDR3 spans 15 amino acids. The CDR3 protein is CASSDRQASSYEQYF. The DNA for the CDR3 is TGTGCCAGCAGTGACCGACAGGCGAGCTCCTACGAGCAGTACTTC.

The sample holds a few counts of this clonotype. This chain joins TRBV20-1 and TRBJ2-1; D possibly corresponds to TRBD2 (5 bases). The CDR3 totals 15 residues. The germline V and J ends were trimmed by 4 bases and 3 bases, with 16 bases remaining between them. CDR1 DFQATT and CDR2 SNEGSKA come from the germline V gene (reference sequence). CDR3 residues: CSATPLADIYNEQFF. The CDR3 coding sequence is TGCAGTGCTACTCCCCTAGCAGACATCTACAATGAGCAGTTCTTC.

This clonotype was seen a few times. The chain has TRBV28 and TRBJ2-7, with 9 bases lining up with TRBD1. The trim removed 7 bases at V and 4 bases at J, leaving 5 bases unmatched. CDR1 is MDHEN and CDR2 is SYDVKM in the germline V gene. This CDR3 spans 13 amino acids. In DNA form, the CDR3 reads TGTGCCAGCACCGAACAGGGGGCGTACGAGCAGTACTTC. Amino acid sequence: CASTEQGAYEQYF. The complete variable domain, with remaining parts taken from reference TRBV28 and TRBJ2-7, reads DVKVTQSSRYLVKRTGEKVFLECVQDMDHENMFWYRQDPGLGLRLIYFSYDVKMKEKGDIPEGYSVSREKKERFSLILESASTNQTSMYLCASTEQGAYEQYFGPGTRLTVT.

This clonotype came up a few times. The chain joins TRBV3-1 to TRBJ2-5; TRBD1 might be the D (6 bases). Germline CDR1 reads LGHDT; CDR2 reads YNNKEL (reference sequence). The CDR3 is made up of 14 amino acids. The ends were cut back, 2 bases at V and 2 bases at J, with 9 bases in the middle. CDR3 coding DNA: TGTGCCAGCAGCCAATGGACAGAACAAGAGACCCAGTACTTC. Its protein product is CASSQWTEQETQYF.

This clonotype occurred many times. In DNA form, the CDR3 reads TGTGCCAGCAGCTTATGGCAGGGCCCTACCTACGAGCAGTACTTC. This translates into CASSLWQGPTYEQYF. The chain has TRBV7-8 and TRBJ2-7, with D tentatively TRBD1 (5 bases). Germline V gene sequence: CDR1 SGHVS, CDR2 FQNEAQ. The length of the CDR3 is 15 residues. V lost 2 bases and J lost 2, with 13 bases in between.

The sample holds a few counts of this clonotype. The genes are TRBV11-2 and TRBJ1-1, with a possible D match to TRBD1 (6 bases). V dropped 2 bases and J dropped 1 base, with 11 bases sitting between them. CDR3 length: 15 residues. Germline CDR1 SGHAT, CDR2 FQNNGV. The CDR3 DNA reads TGTGCCAGCAGCTTAAGGGGGGGCGAGAACACTGAAGCTTTCTTT. It encodes CASSLRGGENTEAFF.

The table lists this clonotype with many counts. The chain is built from TRBV28 and TRBJ2-1; 11 bases line up with TRBD2. V was clipped by 6 bases and J by 0 bases; unmatched bases: 10. The germline gives CDR1 MDHEN, CDR2 SYDVKM. CDR3 length: 18 amino acids. CDR3 region: CASSRLAGGLNSYNEQFF. The CDR3 DNA reads as TGTGCCAGCAGCCGGCTAGCGGGGGGCTTAAACTCCTACAATGAGCAGTTCTTC.

In this sample, this clonotype turned up many times. The chain recombines TRBV4-2 with TRBJ2-3, with D hard to call. Germline CDR1 is LGHNA and CDR2 is YNFKEQ. With 5 bases removed from V and 2 bases from J, the gap between germline ends came to 23 bases. The CDR3 sequence is 18 residues long. CDR3 in amino acids: CASSSNPSMRSVTDTQYF. CDR3 sequence (DNA): TGTGCCAGCAGCTCCAATCCCTCTATGCGCTCCGTCACAGATACGCAGTATTTT.

Many counts were recorded for this clonotype. V and J are TRBV28 and TRBJ2-3; no definite D call. CDR3 size: 11 residues. V gave up 6 bases and J gave up 6 bases, with 7 bases separating them. Germline assignment: CDR1 MDHEN and CDR2 SYDVKM. In DNA, the CDR3 is TGTGCCAGCAGCCTTCTGGATACGCAGTATTTT. Translated, it gives CASSLLDTQYF.

This clonotype was seen at least ten times. The genes are TRBV6-5 and TRBJ2-7; TRBD1 or TRBD2 may be the D gene (6 bases each). The CDR3 totals 13 residues. Trimming pared 9 bases from V and 0 bases from J, leaving 12 bases between. CDR1 is MNHEY and CDR2 is SVGAGI in the germline V gene. The CDR3 nucleotides read TGTGCCAGTGGGGGGCTGAGCTCCTACGAGCAGTACTTC. It specifies CASGGLSSYEQYF.